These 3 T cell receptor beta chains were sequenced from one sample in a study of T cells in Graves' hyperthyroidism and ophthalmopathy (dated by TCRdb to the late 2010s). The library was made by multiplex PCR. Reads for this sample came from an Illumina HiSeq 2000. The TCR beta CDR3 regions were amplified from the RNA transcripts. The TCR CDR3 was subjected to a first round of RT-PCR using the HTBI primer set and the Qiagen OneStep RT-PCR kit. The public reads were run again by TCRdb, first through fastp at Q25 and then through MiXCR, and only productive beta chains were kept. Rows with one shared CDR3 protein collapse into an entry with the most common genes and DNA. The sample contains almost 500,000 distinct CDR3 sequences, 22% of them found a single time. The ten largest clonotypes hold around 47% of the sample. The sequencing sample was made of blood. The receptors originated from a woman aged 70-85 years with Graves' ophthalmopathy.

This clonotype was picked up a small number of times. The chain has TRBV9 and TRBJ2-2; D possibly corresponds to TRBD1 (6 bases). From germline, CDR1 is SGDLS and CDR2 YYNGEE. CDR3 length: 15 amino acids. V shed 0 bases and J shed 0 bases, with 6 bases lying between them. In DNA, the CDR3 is TGTGCCAGCAGCGTAGGGACAGCGAACACCGGGGAGCTGTTTTTT. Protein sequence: CASSVGTANTGELFF.

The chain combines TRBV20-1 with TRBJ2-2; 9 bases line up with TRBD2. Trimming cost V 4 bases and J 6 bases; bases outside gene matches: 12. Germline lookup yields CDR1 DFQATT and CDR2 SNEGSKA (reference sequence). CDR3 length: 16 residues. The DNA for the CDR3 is TGCAGTGCTACTAGGGGTAGCGGGAGACCGTCCGGGGAGCTGTTTTTT. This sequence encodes CSATRGSGRPSGELFF.

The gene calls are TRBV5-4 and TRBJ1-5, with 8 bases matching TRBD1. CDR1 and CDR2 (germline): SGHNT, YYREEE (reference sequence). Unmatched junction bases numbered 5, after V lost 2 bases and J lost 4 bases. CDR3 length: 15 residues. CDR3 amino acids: CASSFSGGKNQPQHF. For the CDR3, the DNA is TGTGCCAGCAGCTTCTCAGGGGGCAAGAATCAGCCCCAGCATTTT.